These 9 T cell receptor beta chains share one sample of origin, sequenced in a study of T cells in Graves' hyperthyroidism and ophthalmopathy. The investigators amplified TCR beta CDR3 regions from RNA transcripts. Initially, a first-round RT-PCR of the TCR CDR3 employed the HTBI primer set. In TCRdb, the multiplex PCR reads were re-called with MiXCR into one record per CDR3 protein. The sample has around 720,000 distinct CDR3 sequences, 30% to 40% seen once. Sequences were obtained from blood. Receptors originate from a woman in her thirties or forties with Graves' hyperthyroidism.

This clonotype was recorded at least ten times. The chain links TRBV7-9 to TRBJ1-1; weak D call: TRBD1 (6 bases). With 6 bases removed from V and 1 base from J, the gap between germline ends came to 12 bases. This CDR3 contains 14 residues. Germline loops: CDR1 SEHNR, CDR2 FQNEAQ (reference sequence). CDR3 sequence: CASRNGGQNTEAFF. DNA of the CDR3: TGTGCCAGCAGGAATGGGGGACAGAACACTGAAGCTTTCTTT.

This chain joins TRBV2 and TRBJ2-7; 9 bases are a match to TRBD1. The CDR3 is 13 amino acids. CDR1 SNHLY and CDR2 FYNNEI come from the germline V gene. V shed 8 bases, J shed 6 bases, and the junction held 8 bases outside the gene matches. As DNA, the CDR3 is TGTGCCAGCGGGGGACAGGGAAAACGCGAGCAGTACTTC. Protein sequence: CASGGQGKREQYF.

With regard to this clonotype: At one of its ends the junction is not consistent with the germline gene, which may arise from a read error. The V call is TRBV2, the J call TRBJ1-4; the match to TRBD1 covers 7 bases. CDR3 length: 17 amino acids. From germline, CDR1 is SNHLY and CDR2 FYNNEI. The CDR3 DNA follows: TGTGCCAGCAGTGAAGCAGGGGGCGCGGTAACTGATGAAAAACTGTTTTTT. Its protein is CASSEAGGAVTDEKLFF.

This clonotype was seen many times. The chain links TRBV5-1 to TRBJ2-6, with a tentative D call TRBD2 (5 bases). The CDR3 has 16 amino acids. CDR1 and CDR2 from the germline V gene are SGHRS and YFSETQ. V lost 4 bases, J lost 0 bases, and 11 bases lay in between. CDR3 in amino acids: CASSITDFSGANVLTF. The CDR3 DNA follows: TGCGCCAGCAGCATAACGGACTTCTCTGGGGCCAACGTCCTGACTTTC.

The V and J genes are TRBV20-1 and TRBJ1-5, with a possible D match to TRBD1 (6 bases). With 0 bases removed from V and 1 base from J, the gap between germline ends came to 19 bases. The CDR3 has 18 amino acids. Germline lookup yields CDR1 DFQATT and CDR2 SNEGSKA (reference sequence). The CDR3, as DNA: TGCAGTGCTAGAGATCCCCTTAAACAGGGAGTCAGCAATCAGCCCCAGCATTTT. It specifies CSARDPLKQGVSNQPQHF.

This clonotype has just a few counts. J is TRBJ1-4 and V is TRBV24-1; no clear D gene. Trimming removed 2 bases from V and 9 bases from J, with 18 bases in between. The length of the CDR3 is 16 residues. Germline values: CDR1 KGHDR, CDR2 SFDVKD. CDR3 DNA: TGTGCCACCAGTGATTCCTTACCGGGTCCTGGGCAAAAACTGTTTTTT. Protein sequence: CATSDSLPGPGQKLFF.

The gene calls are TRBV6-1 and TRBJ2-6; no definite D call. Trimming removed 6 bases at V and 18 bases at J, with 12 bases between. The CDR3 length is 10 residues. Germline V gene lookup returns CDR1 MNHNS and CDR2 SASEGT. CDR3 in amino acids: CASSPIGRTF. The CDR3 nucleotides read TGTGCCAGCAGCCCAATCGGCCGGACTTTC.

On this clonotype: A read error is possible here, since a much larger clone lies one base away. The rearrangement links TRBV11-2 to TRBJ1-3; tentative D call: TRBD1 (6 bases). This CDR3 has 17 amino acids. CDR1 and CDR2 from the germline V gene are SGHAT and FQNNGV. The germline V and J ends were trimmed by 9 bases and 1 base, with 22 bases remaining between them. CDR3: CARTPSGTLSSGNTIYF. In DNA form, the CDR3 reads TGTGCCAGAACACCTTCCGGGACATTAAGTTCTGGAAACACCATATATTTT. Full variable domain (rest looked up from reference TRBV11-2 and TRBJ1-3): EAGVAQSPRYKIIEKRQSVAFWCNPISGHATLYWYQQILGQGPKLLIQFQNNGVVDDSQLPKDRFSAERLKGVDSTLKIQPAKLEDSAVYLCARTPSGTLSSGNTIYFGEGSWLTVV.

This clonotype was observed many times. V gene TRBV7-8 combines with J gene TRBJ1-1, with D maybe TRBD1 (5 bases). V lost 3 bases and J lost 0, with 11 bases in between. The CDR3 consists of 15 residues. The germline CDR1 and CDR2 sequences are SGHVS and FQNEAQ. CDR3 sequence: CASSFPDSLNTEAFF. CDR3 in DNA: TGTGCCAGCAGCTTCCCCGACAGTCTGAACACTGAAGCTTTCTTT. The full variable domain, in which reference TRBV7-8 and TRBJ1-1 provide the parts outside the CDR3, is GAGVSQSPRYKVAKRGQDVALRCDPISGHVSLFWYQQALGQGPEFLTYFQNEAQLDKSGLPSDRFFAERPEGSVSTLKIQRTQQEDSAVYLCASSFPDSLNTEAFFGQGTRLTVV.